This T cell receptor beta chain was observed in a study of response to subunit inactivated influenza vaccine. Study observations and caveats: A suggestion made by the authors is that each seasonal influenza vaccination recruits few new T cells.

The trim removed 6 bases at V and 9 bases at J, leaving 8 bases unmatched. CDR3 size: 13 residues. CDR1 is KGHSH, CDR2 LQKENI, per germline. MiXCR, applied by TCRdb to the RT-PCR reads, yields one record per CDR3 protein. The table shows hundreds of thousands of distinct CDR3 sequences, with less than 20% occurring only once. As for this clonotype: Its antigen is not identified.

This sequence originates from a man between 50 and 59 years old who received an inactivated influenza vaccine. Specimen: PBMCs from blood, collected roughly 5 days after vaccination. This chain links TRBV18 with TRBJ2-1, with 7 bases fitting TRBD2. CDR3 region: CASSRDPGGEQFF. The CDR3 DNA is TGTGCCAGCTCCCGGGACCCGGGGGGTGAGCAGTTCTTC.